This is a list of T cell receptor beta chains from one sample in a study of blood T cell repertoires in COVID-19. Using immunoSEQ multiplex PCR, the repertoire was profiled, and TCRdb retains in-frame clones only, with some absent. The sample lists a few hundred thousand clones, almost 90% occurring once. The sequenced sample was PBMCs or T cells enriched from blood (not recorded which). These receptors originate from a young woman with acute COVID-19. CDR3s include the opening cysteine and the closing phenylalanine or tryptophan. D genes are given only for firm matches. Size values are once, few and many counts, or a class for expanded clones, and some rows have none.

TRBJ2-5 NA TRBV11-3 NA CASSLLGPRGTQYF TGTGCCAGCAGCCTTCTTGGCCCCCGCGGGACCCAGTACTTC
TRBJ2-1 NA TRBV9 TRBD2 CASSVDSGVNNEQFF TGTGCCAGCAGCGTAGATAGCGGGGTCAACAATGAGCAGTTCTTC
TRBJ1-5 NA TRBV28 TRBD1 CASSGTANQPQHF TGTGCCAGCAGTGGGACAGCTAATCAGCCCCAGCATTTT
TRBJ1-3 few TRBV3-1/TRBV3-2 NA CASTTGMGNTIYF TGTGCCAGCACCACAGGGATGGGAAACACCATATATTTT
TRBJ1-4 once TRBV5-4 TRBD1 CASSPRNRGTNEKLFF TGTGCCAGCAGCCCGAGAAACAGGGGAACTAATGAAAAACTGTTTTTT
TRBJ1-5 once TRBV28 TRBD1 CASRGGQGLEPQHF TGTGCCAGCAGGGGGGGACAGGGCTTAGAGCCCCAGCATTTT
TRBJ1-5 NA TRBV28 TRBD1 CASTSGTGAPQHF TGTGCCAGCACCTCCGGGACAGGGGCGCCCCAGCATTTT
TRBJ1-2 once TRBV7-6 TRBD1 CASSLEAGGKHYGYTF TGTGCCAGCAGCTTAGAGGCAGGGGGCAAGCACTATGGCTACACCTTC
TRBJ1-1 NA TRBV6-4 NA CASRRDWNTEAFF TGTGCCAGCAGGAGGGACTGGAACACTGAAGCTTTCTTT
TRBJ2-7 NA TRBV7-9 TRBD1 CASSERTGIYEQYF TGTGCCAGCAGCGAAAGGACAGGTATCTACGAGCAGTACTTC
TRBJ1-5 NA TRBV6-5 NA CASSSSGGQPQHF TGTGCCAGCAGCAGCAGTGGAGGTCAGCCCCAGCATTTT
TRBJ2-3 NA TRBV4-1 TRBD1 CASSPDRIVHTDTQYF TGCGCCAGCAGCCCGGACAGGATAGTGCACACAGATACGCAGTATTTT
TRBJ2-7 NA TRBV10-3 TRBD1 CAISEGDRSSYEQYF TGTGCCATCAGTGAGGGGGACAGGAGCTCCTACGAGCAGTACTTC
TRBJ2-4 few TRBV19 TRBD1 CASSMTRDSIGIQYF TGTGCCAGTAGTATGACCCGGGACAGCATCGGCATTCAGTACTTC
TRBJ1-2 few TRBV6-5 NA CASSSGDFREDGYTF TGTGCCAGCAGTTCCGGGGATTTTAGGGAAGATGGCTACACCTTC
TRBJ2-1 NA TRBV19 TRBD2 CASSTPGLGTYNEQFF TGTGCCAGTAGTACCCCCGGACTAGGGACCTACAATGAGCAGTTCTTC
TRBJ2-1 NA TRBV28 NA CASSLLADEQFF TGTGCCAGCAGTTTACTTGCAGATGAGCAGTTCTTC
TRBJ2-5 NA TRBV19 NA CASSLQYQETQYF TGTGCCAGTAGTCTCCAGTACCAAGAGACCCAGTACTTC
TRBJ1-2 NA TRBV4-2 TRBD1 CASSQLSDRDGYGYTF TGTGCCAGCAGCCAACTCTCGGACAGGGACGGCTATGGCTACACCTTC
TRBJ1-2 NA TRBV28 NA CASSYRTALGGYGYTF TGTGCCAGCAGCTATCGGACGGCCCTGGGGGGCTATGGCTACACCTTC
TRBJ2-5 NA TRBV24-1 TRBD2 CATSDLTSGRGETQYF TGTGCCACCAGTGATTTAACTAGCGGGAGGGGGGAGACCCAGTACTTC
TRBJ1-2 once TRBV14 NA CASSQGAYGYTF TGTGCCAGCAGCCAAGGGGCCTATGGCTACACCTTC
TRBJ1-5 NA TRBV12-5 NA CASGPRGASNQPQHF TGTGCTAGTGGTCCCAGGGGTGCCAGCAATCAGCCCCAGCATTTT
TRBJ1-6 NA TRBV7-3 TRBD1 CASSLSDREYSPLHF TGTGCCAGCAGCTTATCGGACAGGGAGTATTCACCCCTCCACTTT
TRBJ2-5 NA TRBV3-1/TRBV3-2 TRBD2 CASSPSASGRWETQYF TGTGCCAGCAGCCCCTCGGCTAGCGGGAGGTGGGAGACCCAGTACTTC
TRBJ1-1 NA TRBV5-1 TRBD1 CASSHGQETLNTEAFF TGCGCCAGCAGTCATGGACAGGAGACTTTGAACACTGAAGCTTTCTTT
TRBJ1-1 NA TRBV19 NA CASSIDAAVMNTEAFF TGTGCCAGTAGTATAGATGCGGCCGTCATGAACACTGAAGCTTTCTTT
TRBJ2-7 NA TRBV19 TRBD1 CASSSLGTVYEQYF TGTGCCAGTAGTTCTCTAGGGACAGTCTATGAGCAGTACTTC
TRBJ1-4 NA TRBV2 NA CASTREKLFF TGTGCCAGCACGAGGGAAAAACTGTTTTTT
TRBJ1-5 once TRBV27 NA CASSSAREGGQPQHF TGTGCCAGCAGTTCCGCCAGGGAGGGGGGTCAGCCCCAGCATTTT
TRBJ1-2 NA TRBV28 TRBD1 CASSGFTGDDYGYTF TGTGCCAGCAGTGGTTTTACAGGGGATGACTATGGCTACACCTTC
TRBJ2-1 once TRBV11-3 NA CASSLRQGHNEQFF TGTGCCAGCAGCTTACGGCAGGGCCACAATGAGCAGTTCTTC
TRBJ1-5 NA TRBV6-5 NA CASNWQPQHF TGTGCCAGCAACTGGCAGCCCCAGCATTTT
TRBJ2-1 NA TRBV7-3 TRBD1 CASSLEGGQGDNEQFF TGTGCCAGCAGCTTAGAAGGGGGACAGGGGGACAATGAGCAGTTCTTC
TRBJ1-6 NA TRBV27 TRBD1 CASSERTGENSPLHF TGTGCCAGCAGTGAAAGGACAGGGGAGAATTCACCCCTCCACTTT
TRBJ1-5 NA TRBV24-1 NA CATSFGDQPQHF TGTGCCACCAGTTTCGGGGATCAGCCCCAGCATTTT
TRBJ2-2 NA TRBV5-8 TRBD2 CASINFVAGDGTGELFF TGTGCCAGCATAAATTTTGTAGCGGGCGACGGGACCGGGGAGCTGTTTTTT
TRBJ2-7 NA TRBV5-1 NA CASRPGRETYEQYF TGCGCCAGCAGACCCGGTCGGGAAACCTACGAGCAGTACTTC
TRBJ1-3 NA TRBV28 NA CASSLRGGNTIYF TGTGCCAGCAGTTTAAGAGGGGGAAACACCATATATTTT
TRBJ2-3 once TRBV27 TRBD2 CASNFNGGSRTDTQYF TGTGCCAGCAACTTTAATGGCGGGAGTAGGACAGATACGCAGTATTTT
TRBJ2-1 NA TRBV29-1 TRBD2 CSVASGLAGDSNEQFF TGCAGCGTGGCCAGTGGCCTAGCGGGAGATAGCAATGAGCAGTTCTTC
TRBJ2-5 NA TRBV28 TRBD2 CASSIAGAQETQYF TGTGCCAGCAGTATAGCGGGAGCTCAAGAGACCCAGTACTTC
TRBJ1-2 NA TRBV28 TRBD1 CASSPLPGQGLGYTF TGTGCCAGCAGTCCCCTCCCCGGACAGGGATTGGGCTACACCTTC
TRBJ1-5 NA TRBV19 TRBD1 CASTQGASSNQPQHF TGTGCCAGTACTCAGGGGGCCTCTAGCAATCAGCCCCAGCATTTT
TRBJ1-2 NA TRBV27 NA CASSVSPAIGYTF TGTGCCAGCAGCGTGTCCCCTGCGATAGGCTACACCTTC
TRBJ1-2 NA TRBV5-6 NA CASSLITGIYGYTF TGTGCCAGCAGCTTGATTACGGGAATCTATGGCTACACCTTC
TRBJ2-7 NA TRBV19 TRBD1 CASRPPGQGHEQYF TGTGCCAGTAGGCCCCCGGGACAGGGCCACGAGCAGTACTTC
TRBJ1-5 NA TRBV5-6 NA CASSPGHRKGQPQHF TGTGCCAGCAGCCCGGGACACAGAAAGGGTCAGCCCCAGCATTTT
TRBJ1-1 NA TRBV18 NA CASSPSEDTEAFF TGTGCCAGCTCACCCTCGGAGGACACTGAAGCTTTCTTT
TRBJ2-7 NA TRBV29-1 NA CSVEEASSYEQYF TGCAGCGTTGAAGAGGCTAGTTCCTACGAGCAGTACTTC
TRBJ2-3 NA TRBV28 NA CASSSPGYQSTDTQYF TGTGCCAGCAGTTCCCCCGGGTATCAGTCGACAGATACGCAGTATTTT
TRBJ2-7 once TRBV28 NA CASRTGRTIPYEQYF TGTGCCAGCAGGACCGGCAGAACTATTCCCTACGAGCAGTACTTC
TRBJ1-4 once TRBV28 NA CASSLRGSQGRDIF TGTGCCAGCAGTTTAAGGGGGAGCCAGGGTCGTGATATTTTT
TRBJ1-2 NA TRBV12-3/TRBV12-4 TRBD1 CASSPGTAYGYTF TGTGCCAGCAGCCCCGGGACAGCCTATGGCTACACCTTC
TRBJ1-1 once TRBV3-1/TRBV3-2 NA CASSRQANTEAFF TGTGCCAGCAGCCGGCAGGCGAACACTGAAGCTTTCTTT
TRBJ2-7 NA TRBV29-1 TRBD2 CSVITGLAGDEQYF TGCAGCGTTATCACGGGACTAGCGGGAGACGAGCAGTACTTC
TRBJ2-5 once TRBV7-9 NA CASSLGGVPKETQYF TGTGCCAGCAGCTTAGGGGGGGTACCAAAAGAGACCCAGTACTTC
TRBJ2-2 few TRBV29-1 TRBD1 CSVGTGPSANTGELFF TGCAGCGTGGGGACAGGGCCCTCAGCGAACACCGGGGAGCTGTTTTTT
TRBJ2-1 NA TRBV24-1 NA CATSDSEGQHWDEQFF TGTGCCACCAGTGATTCGGAGGGCCAACACTGGGATGAGCAGTTCTTC